A selection of T cell receptor beta chains follows, all from one sample in a study of blood T cell repertoires in COVID-19. Profiled with immunoSEQ multiplex PCR; TCRdb holds only in-frame clones, not every one. The table has 110,000 to 150,000 clones, about 87% seen once; the top ten hold 1.5% to 2%. The sample comprised peripheral blood. The source is a woman aged 45-65 years with acute or convalescent COVID-19. The CDR3 runs from the conserved cysteine through the conserved F or W. The D gene is left open where the match is weak. Clone size is shown for a subset of rows, as once, few, many or a class of expanded clone.

CDR3 length	clone size	V gene	D gene	J gene	CDR3 protein	CDR3 DNA
15	-	TRBV4-1	-	TRBJ1-2	CASSQEPESIYGYTF	TGCGCCAGCAGCCAAGAACCAGAATCCATCTATGGCTACACCTTC
13	-	TRBV5-1	-	TRBJ2-5	CASSLGLQETQYF	TGCGCCAGCAGCTTGGGACTGCAAGAGACCCAGTACTTC
14	-	TRBV7-9	-	TRBJ2-7	CASSPQGGTHEQYF	TGTGCCAGCAGCCCACAGGGGGGGACCCACGAGCAGTACTTC
14	-	TRBV9	-	TRBJ2-1	CASSAGSSYNEQFF	TGTGCCAGCAGCGCAGGGTCATCCTACAATGAGCAGTTCTTC
15	-	TRBV25-1	TRBD1	TRBJ2-2	CASSEMGQSGGELFF	TGTGCCAGCAGTGAGATGGGACAGTCAGGGGGGGAGCTGTTTTTT
13	-	TRBV10-2	TRBD1	TRBJ1-2	CASSPGGRGGYTF	TGCGCCAGCAGTCCAGGGGGCCGGGGTGGCTACACCTTC
12	-	TRBV6-5	-	TRBJ2-7	CASTPSFHEQYF	TGTGCCAGCACCCCCAGTTTCCACGAGCAGTACTTC
16	-	TRBV25-1	TRBD2	TRBJ2-3	CASSPVSGAGTDTQYF	TGTGCCAGCAGCCCCGTTAGCGGGGCCGGCACAGATACGCAGTATTTT
14	-	TRBV2	TRBD1	TRBJ1-6	CASSGGTGNSPLHF	TGTGCCAGCAGTGGTGGGACAGGGAATTCACCCCTCCACTTT
15	-	TRBV7-3	TRBD1	TRBJ1-1	CASSPGTELNTEAFF	TGTGCCAGCAGCCCCGGGACAGAATTGAACACTGAAGCTTTCTTT
15	few	TRBV7-9	TRBD1	TRBJ1-2	CASSFGTGGDYGYTF	TGTGCCAGCAGCTTCGGGACAGGGGGCGACTATGGCTACACCTTC
12	once	TRBV12-2	-	TRBJ1-5	CASRQCDQPQHF	TGTGCAAGTCGCCAATGTGATCAGCCCCAGCATTTT
12	-	TRBV25-1	-	TRBJ1-1	CATQTGNTEAFF	TGTGCCACCCAAACAGGGAACACTGAAGCTTTCTTT
17	-	TRBV19	TRBD2	TRBJ2-4	CASSIMSGGAAKNIQYF	TGTGCCAGTAGTATAATGTCCGGGGGGGCTGCCAAAAACATTCAGTACTTC
16	-	TRBV5-1	TRBD2	TRBJ2-3	CASSLAGGGSTDTQYF	TGCGCCAGCAGCTTGGCGGGGGGAGGGAGCACAGATACGCAGTATTTT
16	once	TRBV6-1	TRBD1	TRBJ1-2	CASSENEAGGPYGYTF	TGTGCCAGCAGTGAAAATGAGGCAGGGGGGCCGTATGGCTACACCTTC
17	-	TRBV19	TRBD1	TRBJ1-2	CASSLGTGVGLGYGYTF	TGTGCCAGTAGTCTCGGGACAGGGGTAGGGCTCGGCTATGGCTACACCTTC
14	-	TRBV15	TRBD1	TRBJ1-1	CATSRAGSGQEAFF	TGTGCCACCAGCAGAGCGGGCTCGGGACAGGAAGCTTTCTTT
15	-	TRBV2	TRBD1	TRBJ1-6	CASSTQTGRNSPLHF	TGTGCCAGCAGTACTCAGACAGGGCGGAATTCACCCCTCCACTTT
13	once	TRBV19	-	TRBJ1-1	CASSIGQATEAFF	TGTGCCAGTAGTATTGGGCAGGCCACTGAAGCTTTCTTT
12	-	TRBV10-3	-	TRBJ1-3	CAITDITGTIYF	TGTGCCATCACGGACATCACGGGCACCATATATTTT
14	-	TRBV6-5	-	TRBJ1-5	CASTPGGGNQPQHF	TGTGCCAGCACCCCCGGGGGTGGTAATCAGCCCCAGCATTTT
17	-	TRBV5-1	TRBD1	TRBJ1-2	CASSLGTVRGSNYGYTF	TGCGCCAGCAGCTTAGGGACAGTAAGAGGTTCTAACTATGGCTACACCTTC
16	-	TRBV4-2	-	TRBJ2-3	CASSQEASRVRDTQYF	TGTGCCAGCAGCCAAGAAGCTTCCAGGGTTAGGGATACGCAGTATTTT
14	-	TRBV4-2	-	TRBJ1-1	CASSQDRLDTEAFF	TGTGCCAGCAGCCAAGATAGACTGGACACTGAAGCTTTCTTT
14	-	TRBV10-3	-	TRBJ1-1	CAISETGADTEAFF	TGTGCCATCAGTGAGACAGGCGCGGACACTGAAGCTTTCTTT
14	-	TRBV7-9	-	TRBJ1-1	CASRLEGSGVGAFF	TGTGCCAGCAGGCTCGAGGGCTCCGGGGTGGGTGCTTTCTTT
13	once	TRBV12-3/TRBV12-4	-	TRBJ2-1	CASSHTSYNEQFF	TGTGCCAGCAGTCACACCTCCTACAATGAGCAGTTCTTC
13	-	TRBV5-6	-	TRBJ2-5	CASSPLRVETQYF	TGTGCCAGCAGCCCCCTCCGGGTAGAGACCCAGTACTTC
14	-	TRBV27	TRBD1	TRBJ2-3	CASSQDRGADTQYF	TGTGCCAGCAGTCAAGACAGGGGGGCAGATACGCAGTATTTT
16	-	TRBV7-3	TRBD1	TRBJ2-5	CASSRTGTGVKETQYF	TGTGCCAGCAGCCGCACCGGGACAGGGGTGAAAGAGACCCAGTACTTC
13	once	TRBV6-5	-	TRBJ1-1	CASIQGGDTEAFF	TGTGCCAGCATCCAGGGTGGAGACACTGAAGCTTTCTTT
16	-	TRBV21-1	-	TRBJ2-7	CASSKTRELSSYEQYF	TGTGCCAGCAGCAAAACGAGGGAACTTAGCTCCTACGAGCAGTACTTC
16	-	TRBV5-1	TRBD1	TRBJ2-2	CASSLAGTGFTGELFF	TGCGCCAGCAGCTTGGCCGGGACAGGGTTCACCGGGGAGCTGTTTTTT
15	-	TRBV2	-	TRBJ1-5	CASSPPKSGYQPQHF	TGTGCCAGCAGTCCACCGAAATCCGGGTACCAGCCCCAGCATTTT
16	-	TRBV4-2	TRBD2	TRBJ2-1	CASSQDSAGVYNEQFF	TGTGCCAGCAGCCAAGATAGCGCGGGGGTCTACAATGAGCAGTTCTTC
13	once	TRBV6-9	-	TRBJ2-1	CASGSGGRNEQFF	TGTGCCAGCGGGTCGGGGGGCCGCAATGAGCAGTTCTTC